Listed below are T cell receptor beta chains from one sample, sequenced in a study of blood T cells in healthy people across ages. MiXCR, run by TCRdb on the 5' RACE reads, gives a single entry per CDR3 protein. Of 600,000 to 850,000 distinct CDR3 sequences in the sample, roughly 45% were seen once. Sequencing was done on a sample of blood. The receptors originated from a woman in her sixties in good health. CDR3s include the opening cysteine and the closing phenylalanine or tryptophan. A D gene is named only where the DNA matches it firmly. Size is stated for part of the rows, as once, few or many counts, or as a class when the clone is expanded.

V gene	clone size	J gene	D gene	CDR3 DNA	CDR3 protein
TRBV12-3/TRBV12-4	few	TRBJ2-4	TRBD2	TGTGCCAGCAGATCAGGACTAGCGGTAGCCAAAAACATTCAGTACTTC	CASRSGLAVAKNIQYF
TRBV24-1	-	TRBJ2-7	TRBD2	TGTGCCACCAGTGATTTGCGCGGGAGTACCGGCAATGAGCAGTACTTC	CATSDLRGSTGNEQYF
TRBV5-1	-	TRBJ2-1	TRBD2	TGCGCCAGCAGCTTGGCCATAGCGGGGAATGAGCAGTTCTTC	CASSLAIAGNEQFF
TRBV9	few	TRBJ2-7	-	TGTGCCAGCAGCGCCGGGACGCTTTCCTACGAGCAGTACTTC	CASSAGTLSYEQYF
TRBV20-1	few	TRBJ2-3	-	TGCAGTGCCCCCCGGGATCTCGTCACAGATACGCAGTATTTT	CSAPRDLVTDTQYF
TRBV9	many	TRBJ2-7	-	TGTGCCAGCAGCGTAGTAGCAGGGGGGACCTACGAGCAGTACTTC	CASSVVAGGTYEQYF
TRBV12-3/TRBV12-4	-	TRBJ2-1	-	TGTGCCAGCAGTTTATTGGCGGCTAGTAAGTTCTTC	CASSLLAASKFF
TRBV20-1	few	TRBJ2-1	-	TGCAGTGCTAAAGGGCCATTACAACAAGAGCAGTTCTTC	CSAKGPLQQEQFF
TRBV10-3	many	TRBJ2-7	-	TGTGCCATCAGTGATCAGAGGACGGTGAGCTCCTACGAGCAGTACTTC	CAISDQRTVSSYEQYF
TRBV7-6	-	TRBJ2-1	TRBD1	TGTGCCAGCAGCTTAGGGACAGGGTATGAGCAGTTCTTC	CASSLGTGYEQFF
TRBV3-1	-	TRBJ2-3	-	TGTGCCAGCAGCCAATCAAGCGAGGGGGATACGCAGTATTTT	CASSQSSEGDTQYF
TRBV29-1	-	TRBJ2-3	TRBD2	TGCGGCGTTGACCATCTAGCGGGAGGCAAAAGCACAGATGTGCAGTATTTT	CGVDHLAGGKSTDVQYF
TRBV28	once	TRBJ2-7	-	TGTGCCAGCAGTTCGTCAGGGCATAGGGGCTCCTACGAGCAGTACTTC	CASSSSGHRGSYEQYF
TRBV7-8	-	TRBJ1-6	-	TGTGCCGGCATCCCCGGGAGCTCCTATAGTTCGCCCCTCCACTTT	CAGIPGSSYSSPLHF
TRBV4-3	many	TRBJ1-2	-	TGCGCCAGCAGCCAAGATCTGAGGGTGGGTGGCTACACCTTC	CASSQDLRVGGYTF
TRBV20-1	few	TRBJ1-1	-	TGCAGTGCCCCAGACAGGTTACAAATGAACACTGAAGCTTTCTTT	CSAPDRLQMNTEAFF
TRBV7-8	few	TRBJ2-7	-	TGTGCCAGCAGCTTAACGGCGATAGGGTACGAGCAGTACTTC	CASSLTAIGYEQYF
TRBV5-6	-	TRBJ2-2	-	TGTGCCAGCAGCTCCGGGACAAGGGCCGGGGAGCTGTTTTTT	CASSSGTRAGELFF
TRBV20-1	-	TRBJ1-3	TRBD1	TGCAGTGCTAGAGCTCTCAGGGGGCGATACTCTGGAAACACCATATATTTT	CSARALRGRYSGNTIYF
TRBV5-1	-	TRBJ1-1	TRBD1	TGCGCCAGCAGCTTACCGAAGGGGGCGAACACTGAAGCTTTCTTT	CASSLPKGANTEAFF
TRBV18	few	TRBJ2-5	-	TGTGCCAGCTCACTTGAGGGAGGACGGATGAAAGAGACCCAGTACTTC	CASSLEGGRMKETQYF
TRBV20-1	-	TRBJ2-3	TRBD2	TGCAGTGCTACGCGGACTAGGGACGCAGATACGCAGTATTTT	CSATRTRDADTQYF
TRBV4-1	-	TRBJ2-6	-	TGCGCCAGCAGCATCTTCGGGGCCAACGTCCTGACTTTC	CASSIFGANVLTF
TRBV18	-	TRBJ2-1	-	TGTGCCAGCTCACCGGAGGTCAGCAACAATGAGCAGTTCTTC	CASSPEVSNNEQFF
TRBV7-9	few	TRBJ2-5	TRBD2	TGTGCCAGCAGCCCACCCGGGACTAGCGGGAGGTGTGAGCAGTACTTC	CASSPPGTSGRCEQYF
TRBV12-3/TRBV12-4	-	TRBJ2-5	-	TGTGCCAGCAGTTCACAGGGAAAAGAAGTTCAAGAGACCCAGTACTTC	CASSSQGKEVQETQYF
TRBV2	-	TRBJ2-5	TRBD2	TGTGCCAGCAGTAACGTGTTAGCGGGGGACCAAGAGACCCAGTACTTC	CASSNVLAGDQETQYF
TRBV4-2	-	TRBJ1-1	-	TGTGCCAGCAGCCAAACAGCCACCAACACTGAAGCTTTCTTT	CASSQTATNTEAFF
TRBV5-1	few	TRBJ2-5	TRBD1	TGCGCCAGCAGCAGTGACAGGGTGCAAGAGACCCAGTACTTC	CASSSDRVQETQYF
TRBV7-6	-	TRBJ2-2	-	TGTGCCAGCACCACTTCGTCCGGGGGGCTGAATACCGGGGAGCTGTTTTTT	CASTTSSGGLNTGELFF
TRBV9	-	TRBJ2-5	-	TGTGCCAGCAGCGTAGGAATAGCTTTAAACCAAGAGACCCAGTACTTC	CASSVGIALNQETQYF
TRBV7-2	many	TRBJ2-1	-	TGTGCCAGCAGCTCCAGTCCCGTCGTGGGGGGCTTGAGGTACAATGAGCAGTTCTTC	CASSSSPVVGGLRYNEQFF
TRBV2	few	TRBJ2-3	TRBD2	TGTGCCAGCAGTGAAACAGCGGGGGGCGGAGATACGCTGTATTTT	CASSETAGGGDTLYF
TRBV28	-	TRBJ1-1	TRBD1	TGTGCCAGCATGACAGGGGGCGTAGACACTGAAGCTTTCTTT	CASMTGGVDTEAFF
TRBV6-2/TRBV6-3	-	TRBJ1-2	-	TGTGCCAGCAGTCGACAGCCGGCCTATGGCTACACCTTC	CASSRQPAYGYTF
TRBV27	-	TRBJ2-3	-	TGTGCCAGCAGTCAGGGACTTCTAATAGATACGCAGTATTTT	CASSQGLLIDTQYF
TRBV5-1	few	TRBJ2-3	TRBD2	TGCGCCAGCAGCTTGGACGGGGGGGCGGCAGATACGCAGTATTTT	CASSLDGGAADTQYF
TRBV5-1	few	TRBJ2-7	TRBD1	TGCGCCAGCAGCTTAGACAGGGGGTACTACGAGCAGTACTTC	CASSLDRGYYEQYF
TRBV20-1	-	TRBJ2-4	-	TGCAGTGCCCAAGATAAGTGGAGGGAGGCCAAAAACATTCAGTACTTC	CSAQDKWREAKNIQYF
TRBV2	few	TRBJ1-2	-	TGTGCCAGCAGGGATGGCTACACCTTC	CASRDGYTF
TRBV12-3/TRBV12-4	-	TRBJ2-5	TRBD2	TGTGCCTCAAAGTGGGCTAGCGGGAAACAAGAGACCCAGTACTTC	CASKWASGKQETQYF
TRBV20-1	-	TRBJ2-3	TRBD2	TGCAGTGCCCGTGTAGCGGGACGCACAGATACGCAGTATTTT	CSARVAGRTDTQYF